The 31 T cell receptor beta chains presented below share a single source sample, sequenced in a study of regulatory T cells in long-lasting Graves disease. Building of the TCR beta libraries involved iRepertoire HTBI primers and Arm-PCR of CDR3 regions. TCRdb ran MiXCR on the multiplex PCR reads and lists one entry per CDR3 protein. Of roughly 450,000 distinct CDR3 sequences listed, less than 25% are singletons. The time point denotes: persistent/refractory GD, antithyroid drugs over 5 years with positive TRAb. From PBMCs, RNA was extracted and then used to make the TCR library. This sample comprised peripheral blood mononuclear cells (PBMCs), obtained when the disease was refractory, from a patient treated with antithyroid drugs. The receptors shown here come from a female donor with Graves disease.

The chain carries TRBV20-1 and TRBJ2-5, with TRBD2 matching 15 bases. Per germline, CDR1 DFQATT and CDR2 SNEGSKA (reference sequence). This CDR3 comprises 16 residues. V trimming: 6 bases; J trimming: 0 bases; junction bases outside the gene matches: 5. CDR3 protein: CSAGGTSGRHQETQYF. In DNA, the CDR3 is TGCAGTGCCGGAGGGACTAGCGGGAGGCACCAAGAGACCCAGTACTTC.

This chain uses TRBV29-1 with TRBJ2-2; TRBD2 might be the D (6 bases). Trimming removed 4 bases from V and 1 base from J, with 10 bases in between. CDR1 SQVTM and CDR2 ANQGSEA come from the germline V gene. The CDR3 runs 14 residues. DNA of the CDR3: TGCAGCGTTGTTGGGGACTGGAACACCGGGGAGCTGTTTTTT. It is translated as CSVVGDWNTGELFF.

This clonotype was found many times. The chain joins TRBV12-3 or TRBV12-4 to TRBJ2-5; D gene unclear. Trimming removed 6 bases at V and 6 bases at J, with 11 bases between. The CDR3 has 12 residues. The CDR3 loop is CASSEIAKTQYF. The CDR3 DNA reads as TGTGCCAGCAGCGAAATTGCGAAGACCCAGTACTTC.

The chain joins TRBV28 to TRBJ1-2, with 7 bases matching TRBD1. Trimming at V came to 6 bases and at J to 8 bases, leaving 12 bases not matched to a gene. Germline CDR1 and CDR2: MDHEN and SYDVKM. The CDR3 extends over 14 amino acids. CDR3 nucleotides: TGTGCCAGCAGAGAGACAGGGAGAGTGGGCGGCTACACCTTC. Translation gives CASRETGRVGGYTF.

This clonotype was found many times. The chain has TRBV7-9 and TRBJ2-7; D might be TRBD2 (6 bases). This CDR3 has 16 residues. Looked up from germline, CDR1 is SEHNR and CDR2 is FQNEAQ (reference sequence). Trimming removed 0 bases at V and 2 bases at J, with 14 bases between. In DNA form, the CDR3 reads TGTGCCAGCAGCTTAGCTGTATTGGCGGGAACCTACGAGCAGTACTTC. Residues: CASSLAVLAGTYEQYF.

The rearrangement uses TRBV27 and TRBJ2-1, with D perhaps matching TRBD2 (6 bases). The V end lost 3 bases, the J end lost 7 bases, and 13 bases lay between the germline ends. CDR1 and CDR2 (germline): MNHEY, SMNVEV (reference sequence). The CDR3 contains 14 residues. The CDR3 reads CASSFYGSGNEQFF. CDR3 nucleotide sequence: TGTGCCAGCAGTTTCTACGGGAGCGGAAATGAGCAGTTCTTC.

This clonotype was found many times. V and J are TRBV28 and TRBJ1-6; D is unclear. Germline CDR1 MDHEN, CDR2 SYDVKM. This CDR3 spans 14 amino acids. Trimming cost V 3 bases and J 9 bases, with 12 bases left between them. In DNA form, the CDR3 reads TGTGCCAGCAGTTTTAGAGGGAATCCTTCACCCCTCCACTTT. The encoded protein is CASSFRGNPSPLHF. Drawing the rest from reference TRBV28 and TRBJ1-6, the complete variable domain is DVKVTQSSRYLVKRTGEKVFLECVQDMDHENMFWYRQDPGLGLRLIYFSYDVKMKEKGDIPEGYSVSREKKERFSLILESASTNQTSMYLCASSFRGNPSPLHFGNGTRLTVT.

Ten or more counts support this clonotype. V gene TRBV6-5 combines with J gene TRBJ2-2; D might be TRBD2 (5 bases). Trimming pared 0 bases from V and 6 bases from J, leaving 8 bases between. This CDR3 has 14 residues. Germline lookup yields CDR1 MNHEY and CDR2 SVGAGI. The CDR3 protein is CASSYSLAPGELFF. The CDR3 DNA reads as TGTGCCAGCAGTTACTCGCTAGCCCCCGGGGAGCTGTTTTTT.

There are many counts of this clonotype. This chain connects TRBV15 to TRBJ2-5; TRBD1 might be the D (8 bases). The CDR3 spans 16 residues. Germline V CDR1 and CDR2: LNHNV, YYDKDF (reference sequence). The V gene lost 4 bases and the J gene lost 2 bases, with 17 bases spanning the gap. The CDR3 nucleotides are TGTGCCACCAGCAAAGGGACAGGCGGGGGTCAAGAGACCCAGTACTTC. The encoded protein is CATSKGTGGGQETQYF.

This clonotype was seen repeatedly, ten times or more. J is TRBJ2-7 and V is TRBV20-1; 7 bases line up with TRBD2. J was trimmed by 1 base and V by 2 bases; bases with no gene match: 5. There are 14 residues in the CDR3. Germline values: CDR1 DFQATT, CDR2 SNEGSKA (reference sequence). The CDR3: CSARIAGPSYEQYF. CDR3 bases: TGCAGTGCTAGAATAGCGGGCCCTTCCTACGAGCAGTACTTC.

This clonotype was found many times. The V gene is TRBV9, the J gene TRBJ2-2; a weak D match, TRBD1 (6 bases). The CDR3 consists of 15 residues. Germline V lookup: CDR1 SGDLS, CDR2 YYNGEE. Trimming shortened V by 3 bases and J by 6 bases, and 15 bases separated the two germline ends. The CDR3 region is CASSGFRGRAGELFF. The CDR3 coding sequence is TGTGCCAGCAGCGGGTTCAGGGGAAGGGCCGGGGAGCTGTTTTTT.

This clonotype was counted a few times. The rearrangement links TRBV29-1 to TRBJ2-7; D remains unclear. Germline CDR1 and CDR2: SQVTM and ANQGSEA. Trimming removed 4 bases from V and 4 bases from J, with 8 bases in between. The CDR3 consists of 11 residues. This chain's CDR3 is CSVGNLYEQYF. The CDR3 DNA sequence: TGCAGCGTTGGGAACTTGTACGAGCAGTACTTC.

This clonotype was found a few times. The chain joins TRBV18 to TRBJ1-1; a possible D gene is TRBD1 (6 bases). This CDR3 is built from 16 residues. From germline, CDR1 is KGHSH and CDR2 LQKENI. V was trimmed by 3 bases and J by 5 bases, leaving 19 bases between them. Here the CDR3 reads CASSPRGGPSGTEAFF. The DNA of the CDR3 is TGTGCCAGCTCACCCCGGGGGGGGCCCAGTGGAACTGAAGCTTTCTTT.

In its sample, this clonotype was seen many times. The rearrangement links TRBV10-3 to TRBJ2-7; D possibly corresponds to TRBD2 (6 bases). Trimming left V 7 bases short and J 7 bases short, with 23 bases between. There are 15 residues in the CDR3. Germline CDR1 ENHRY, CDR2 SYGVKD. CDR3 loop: CAIKPGGGLPLEQYF. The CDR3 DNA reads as TGTGCCATCAAACCCGGTGGGGGACTCCCCCTGGAGCAGTACTTC.

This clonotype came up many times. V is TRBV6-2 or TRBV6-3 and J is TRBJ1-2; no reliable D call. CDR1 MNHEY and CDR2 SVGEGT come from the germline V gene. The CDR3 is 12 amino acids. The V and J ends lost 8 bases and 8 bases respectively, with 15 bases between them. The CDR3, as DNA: TGTGCCAGCCCCTGGTGTCTCTCCGGCTACACCTTC. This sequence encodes CASPWCLSGYTF.

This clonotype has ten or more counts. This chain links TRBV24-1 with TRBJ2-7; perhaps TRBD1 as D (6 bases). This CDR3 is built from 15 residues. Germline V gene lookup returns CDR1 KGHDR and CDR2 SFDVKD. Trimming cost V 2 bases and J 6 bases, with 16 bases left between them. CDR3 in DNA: TGTGCCACCAGTGATTCGGCAGGGGCCCTCTCCGAGCAGTACTTC. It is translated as CATSDSAGALSEQYF.

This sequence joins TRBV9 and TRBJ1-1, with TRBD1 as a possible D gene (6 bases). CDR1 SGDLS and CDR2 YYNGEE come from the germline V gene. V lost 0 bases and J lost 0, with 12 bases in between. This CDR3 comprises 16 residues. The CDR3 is CASSVGFQGMNTEAFF. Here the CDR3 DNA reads TGTGCCAGCAGCGTAGGGTTTCAGGGGATGAACACTGAAGCTTTCTTT.

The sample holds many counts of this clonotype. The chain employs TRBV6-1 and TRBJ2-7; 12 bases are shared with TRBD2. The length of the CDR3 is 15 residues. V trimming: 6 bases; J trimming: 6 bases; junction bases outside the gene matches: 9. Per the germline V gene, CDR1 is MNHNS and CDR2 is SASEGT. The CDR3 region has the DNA TGTGCCAGCAGCAAGACTAGCGGGAGCGTGAGCGAGCAGTACTTC. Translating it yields CASSKTSGSVSEQYF.

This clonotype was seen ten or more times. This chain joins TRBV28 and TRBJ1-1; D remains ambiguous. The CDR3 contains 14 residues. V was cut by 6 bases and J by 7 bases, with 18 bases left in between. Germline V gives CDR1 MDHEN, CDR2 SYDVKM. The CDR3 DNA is TGTGCCAGCAGCTACCTCGCCCCCGGGCGTGAAGCTTTCTTT. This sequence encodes CASSYLAPGREAFF.

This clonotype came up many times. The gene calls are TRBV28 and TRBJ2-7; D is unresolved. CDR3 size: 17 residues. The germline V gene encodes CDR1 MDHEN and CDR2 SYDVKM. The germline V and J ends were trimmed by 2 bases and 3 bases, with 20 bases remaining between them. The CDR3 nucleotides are TGTGCCAGCAGTTTACCGACCCTTGTTTCCAGGAGCTACGAGCAGTACTTC. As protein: CASSLPTLVSRSYEQYF.

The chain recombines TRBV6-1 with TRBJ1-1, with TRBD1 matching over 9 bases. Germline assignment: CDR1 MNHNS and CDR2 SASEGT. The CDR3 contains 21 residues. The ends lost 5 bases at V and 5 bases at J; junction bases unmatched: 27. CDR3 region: CASSQPYPHRGRKDESTEAFF. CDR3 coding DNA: TGTGCCAGCAGTCAACCATACCCGCACAGGGGGCGTAAGGACGAGAGTACTGAAGCTTTCTTT.

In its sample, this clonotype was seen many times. The CDR3 DNA reads as TGTGCCAGCAGCCAAGGCCTAGGCGGAACTGAAGCTTTCTTT. Translated: CASSQGLGGTEAFF. The V gene is TRBV3-1, the J gene TRBJ1-1; D ambiguous. The CDR3 is 14 residues long. V lost 1 base to trimming and J lost 5 bases, with 11 bases between them. CDR1 is LGHDT and CDR2 is YNNKEL in the germline V gene (reference sequence). Drawing the rest from reference TRBV3-1 and TRBJ1-1, the complete variable domain is DTAVSQTPKYLVTQMGNDKSIKCEQNLGHDTMYWYKQDSKKFLKIMFSYNNKELIINETVPNRFSPKSPDKAHLNLHINSLELGDSAVYFCASSQGLGGTEAFFGQGTRLTVV.

CDR3 DNA: TGTGCCAGCAGTTCCTCCGGGACAGCTGGAAACACCATATATTTT. It yields the protein CASSSSGTAGNTIYF. This chain joins TRBV27 and TRBJ1-3; TRBD1 matches at 7 bases. This CDR3 comprises 15 residues. Germline V gene data show CDR1 as MNHEY and CDR2 as SMNVEV (reference sequence). J was trimmed by 2 bases and V by 4 bases; bases with no gene match: 5.

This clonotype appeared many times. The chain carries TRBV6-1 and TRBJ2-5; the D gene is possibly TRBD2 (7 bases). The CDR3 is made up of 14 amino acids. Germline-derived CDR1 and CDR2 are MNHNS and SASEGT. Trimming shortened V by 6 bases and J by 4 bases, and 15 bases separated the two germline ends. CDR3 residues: CASSLLRGAETQYF. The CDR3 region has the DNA TGTGCCAGCAGCCTGTTACGGGGGGCAGAGACCCAGTACTTC.

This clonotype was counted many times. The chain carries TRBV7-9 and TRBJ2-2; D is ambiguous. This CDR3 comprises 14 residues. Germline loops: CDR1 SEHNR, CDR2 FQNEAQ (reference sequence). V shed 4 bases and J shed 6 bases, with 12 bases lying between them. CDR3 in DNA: TGTGCCAGCAGCTACCTCGGAACCTCCGGGGAGCTGTTTTTT. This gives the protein CASSYLGTSGELFF.

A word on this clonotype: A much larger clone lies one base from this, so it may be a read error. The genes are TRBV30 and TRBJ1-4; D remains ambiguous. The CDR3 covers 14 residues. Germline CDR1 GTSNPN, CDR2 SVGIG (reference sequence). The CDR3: CAWSVAATNEKLLF. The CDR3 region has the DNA TGTGCCTGGAGTGTAGCTGCAACTAATGAAAAACTGCTTTTT.

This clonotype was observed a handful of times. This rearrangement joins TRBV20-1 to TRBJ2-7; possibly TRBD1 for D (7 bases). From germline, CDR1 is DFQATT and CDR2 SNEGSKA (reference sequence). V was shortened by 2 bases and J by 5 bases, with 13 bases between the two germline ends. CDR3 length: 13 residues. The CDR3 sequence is CSARQGGINEQYF. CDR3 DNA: TGCAGTGCTAGACAGGGGGGTATTAACGAGCAGTACTTC.

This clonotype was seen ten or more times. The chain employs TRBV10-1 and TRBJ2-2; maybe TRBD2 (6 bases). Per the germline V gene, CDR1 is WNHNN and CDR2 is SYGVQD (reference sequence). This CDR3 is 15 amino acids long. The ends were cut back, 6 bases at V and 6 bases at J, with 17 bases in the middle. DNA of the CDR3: TGCGCCAGCAGGGGGACTCCCCCCCGGCCCGGGGAGCTGTTTTTT. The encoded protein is CASRGTPPRPGELFF.

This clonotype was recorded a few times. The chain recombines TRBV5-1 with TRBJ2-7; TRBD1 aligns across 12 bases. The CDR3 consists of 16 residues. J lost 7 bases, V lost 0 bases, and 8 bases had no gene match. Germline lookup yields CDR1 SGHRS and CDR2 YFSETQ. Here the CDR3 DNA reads TGCGCCAGCAGCTTGGAACCGGGACAGGGGGCAGTAGAGCAGTACTTC. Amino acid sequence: CASSLEPGQGAVEQYF.

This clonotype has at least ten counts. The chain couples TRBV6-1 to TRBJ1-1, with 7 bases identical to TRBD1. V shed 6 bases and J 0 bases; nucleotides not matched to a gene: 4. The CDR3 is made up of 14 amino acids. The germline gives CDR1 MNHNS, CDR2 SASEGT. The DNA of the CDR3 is TGTGCCAGCAGGCCGGACAGGATGAACACTGAAGCTTTCTTT. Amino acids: CASRPDRMNTEAFF.

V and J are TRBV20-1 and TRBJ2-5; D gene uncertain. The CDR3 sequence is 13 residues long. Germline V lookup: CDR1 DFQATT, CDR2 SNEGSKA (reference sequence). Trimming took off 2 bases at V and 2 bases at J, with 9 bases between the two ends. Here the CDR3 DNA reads TGCAGTGCTAGATTTTCTCCACAAGAGACCCAGTACTTC. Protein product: CSARFSPQETQYF.